This entry is about one T cell receptor beta chain. The germline V gene encodes CDR1 SNHLY and CDR2 FYNNEI. The length of the CDR3 is 13 residues. The junction had 4 bases not matched to a gene; V was cut back by 6 bases and J by 5 bases. In the source study's methods: Reference gene primer amplification yielded estimated nucleated cell counts. Profiling relied on immunoSEQ multiplex PCR, and the TCRdb table lists in-frame clones only, not all of them. V and J calls and clone size are given by that table; D and trimming were obtained from the DNA. The repertoire includes about 270,000 clones, around 86% of them detected once, and over 7.5% sits in the top ten. This record belongs to a study of blood T cell repertoires in COVID-19. Across the study: From the United States, Italy and Spain came samples of acute and convalescent COVID-19. T cells, B-cell-depleted T cells, or PBMCs provided the cDNA or gDNA that served as material.

Sequenced sample: peripheral blood. The TCR was taken from a middle-aged man who had recovered from COVID-19. V is TRBV2 and J is TRBJ1-5; 7 bases agree with TRBD1. The CDR3 nucleotides read TGTGCCAGCAGCGTTGACAGGGATCAGCCCCAGCATTTT. Its translation: CASSVDRDQPQHF. Combining the CDR3 with reference TRBV2 and TRBJ1-5 gives the whole variable domain EPEVTQTPSHQVTQMGQEVILRCVPISNHLYFYWYRQILGQKVEFLVSFYNNEISEKSEIFDDQFSVERPDGSNFTLKIRSTKLEDSAMYFCASSVDRDQPQHFGDGTRLSIL.